Shown below are 14 T cell receptor beta chains from a single sample sequenced in a study of metastatic and nonmetastatic thyroid tumors. Before thyroid surgery, none of the patients had received any treatment. TCRdb re-called the PCR reads through MiXCR. The sample consists of about 6,500 clones, 15% to 20% of them appearing once. The sequenced sample consisted of adjacent normal tissue. Receptors were obtained from a male donor with papillary thyroid cancer or a benign thyroid nodule (not recorded which). Some clones in this sample may be carry-over from other donors' samples.

The chain has TRBV7-6 and TRBJ2-1; 7 bases agree with TRBD2. V lost 3 bases to trimming and J lost 4 bases; unmatched junction nucleotides: 6. Germline V gene data show CDR1 as SGHVS and CDR2 as FNYEAQ. The CDR3 runs to 15 residues. The CDR3 sequence is CASSFSAGEYNEQFF. The DNA of the CDR3 is TGTGCCAGCAGCTTTTCGGCGGGAGAGTACAATGAGCAGTTCTTC.

This clone is termed medium-sized (0.01 to 0.1%). The chain links TRBV11-3 to TRBJ2-1, with D maybe TRBD2 (6 bases). The CDR3 loop spans 16 amino acids. Germline V gives CDR1 SGHNT, CDR2 YENEEA. Trimming took 4 bases from V and 1 from J, leaving 14 bases between them. Here the CDR3 DNA reads TGTGCCAGCAGCTCCCGGGACTTGGGTTCCTACAATGAGCAGTTCTTC. This encodes CASSSRDLGSYNEQFF.

V is TRBV9 and J is TRBJ2-5; D may correspond to TRBD1 or TRBD2 (5 bases each). CDR1 is SGDLS, CDR2 YYNGEE, per germline. V was cut by 0 bases and J by 2 bases, with 23 bases left in between. The CDR3 runs to 19 residues. The CDR3 region has the DNA TGTGCCAGCAGCGTAGGGAAAACGTACGAGGCAGGGACGCAAGAGACCCAGTACTTC. Protein: CASSVGKTYEAGTQETQYF.

The table lists this clone with a few counts. The chain joins TRBV10-3 to TRBJ1-2, with unresolved D. The germline CDR1 and CDR2 sequences are ENHRY and SYGVKD. CDR3 length: 14 residues. V lost 3 bases and J 0 bases, leaving 8 bases between the germline ends. The CDR3 reads CAISDLLTNYGYTF. The CDR3 DNA follows: TGTGCCATCAGTGACCTTCTTACTAACTATGGCTACACCTTC.

Sample share makes this clone medium-sized (0.01 to 0.1%). The rearrangement joins TRBV2 to TRBJ2-5; unclear D gene. V was clipped by 5 bases and J by 3 bases, with 13 bases between them. CDR3 length equals 14 residues. Per the germline V gene, CDR1 is SNHLY and CDR2 is FYNNEI. The CDR3 DNA follows: TGTGCCAGCAGTTCGACTCAGTTTGAAGAGACCCAGTACTTC. Translation: CASSSTQFEETQYF.

Points on this clone: A much larger clone lies one base from this, so it may be a read error. The CDR3 carries no conserved terminal phenylalanine or tryptophan, so it likely arises from a read error. The V call is TRBV20-1, the J call TRBJ1-1; a possible D gene is TRBD1 (5 bases). The CDR3 totals 13 residues. Germline-derived CDR1 and CDR2 are DFQATT and SNEGSKA (reference sequence). V shed 3 bases and J shed 5 bases, with 13 bases lying between them. CDR3 sequence: CSASFGGGTEAFS. The CDR3 DNA is TGCAGTGCTAGTTTCGGGGGTGGTACTGAAGCTTTCTCT.

The rearrangement uses TRBV28 and TRBJ2-2; D is tentatively TRBD1 or TRBD2 (5 bases each). Germline lookup yields CDR1 MDHEN and CDR2 SYDVKM. The germline V and J ends were trimmed by 10 bases and 9 bases, with 24 bases remaining between them. The CDR3 covers 15 residues. The CDR3, as DNA: TGTGCCAACAGCTCTAGGCGGCAGGGAGTGCGGGAGCTGTTTTTT. It codes for CANSSRRQGVRELFF.

Many counts were recorded for this clone. This chain links TRBV4-2 with TRBJ2-2; the D gene is possibly TRBD1 (6 bases). Deletions cut 3 bases from V and 6 bases from J, with 20 bases between. Germline V gene data show CDR1 as LGHNA and CDR2 as YNFKEQ. The CDR3 totals 17 residues. CDR3 sequence reads: CASSHPLGHRAAGELFF. The CDR3 bases are TGTGCCAGCAGCCACCCCCTAGGCCACAGGGCGGCCGGGGAGCTGTTTTTT.

CDR3 sequence: CSARNRGSTEAFF. For the CDR3, the DNA is TGCAGTGCTAGAAACAGGGGCAGCACTGAAGCTTTCTTT. The chain links TRBV20-1 to TRBJ1-1; 7 nucleotides match TRBD1. V lost 2 bases to trimming and J lost 4 bases; unmatched junction nucleotides: 4. The CDR3 consists of 13 residues. The germline CDR1 and CDR2 sequences are DFQATT and SNEGSKA (reference sequence).

This clone was seen repeatedly, ten times or more. This chain connects TRBV20-1 to TRBJ1-2; D is perhaps TRBD1 (5 bases). V lost 6 bases and J 8 bases, leaving 16 bases between the germline ends. In germline, CDR1 is DFQATT, CDR2 SNEGSKA (reference sequence). The CDR3 consists of 12 residues. CDR3 protein: CSALGGPGGYTF. Here the CDR3 DNA reads TGCAGTGCATTGGGGGGACCCGGGGGCTACACCTTC.

A few counts support this clone. The chain couples TRBV2 to TRBJ1-1; D gene uncertain. The length of the CDR3 is 13 residues. V lost 0 bases and J 4 bases, leaving 6 bases between the germline ends. Germline values: CDR1 SNHLY, CDR2 FYNNEI. In DNA, the CDR3 is TGTGCCAGCAGTGAAGCACGTGGCACTGAAGCTTTCTTT. The encoded protein is CASSEARGTEAFF.

There are a few counts of this clone. V and J are TRBV6-1 and TRBJ1-2; tentative D call: TRBD1 (5 bases). Germline-derived CDR1 and CDR2 are MNHNS and SASEGT. The CDR3 sequence is 14 residues long. V lost 5 bases, J lost 0 bases, and 10 bases lay in between. CDR3 residues: CASSILGANYGYTF. The CDR3 DNA reads TGTGCCAGCAGTATCCTGGGGGCTAACTATGGCTACACCTTC.

By share, this clone ranks as medium-sized. This rearrangement joins TRBV7-3 to TRBJ2-1; 10 positions agree with TRBD2. Germline CDR1 is SGHTA and CDR2 is FQGTGA. This CDR3 is 15 amino acids long. With 6 bases clipped from V and 4 bases from J, the junction kept 6 bases outside the gene matches. This CDR3 is CASSRTSGQYNEQFF. CDR3 in DNA: TGTGCCAGCAGTCGGACTAGCGGACAATACAATGAGCAGTTCTTC.

V gene TRBV11-2 combines with J gene TRBJ2-7, with D unclear. CDR1 and CDR2 from the germline V gene are SGHAT and FQNNGV. Trimming took off 2 bases at V and 3 bases at J, with 5 bases between the two ends. CDR3 size: 12 residues. The CDR3 DNA reads TGTGCCAGCAGCTTACCCTACTACGAGCAGTACTTC. Residues: CASSLPYYEQYF.